This T cell receptor beta chain is from a study of cytomegalovirus exposure and HLA in healthy donors (dated by TCRdb to 2017 to 2019). Study-level background: An earlier analysis of under 600 of the donors reported about 250 Gb of sequence data and 100 million to 140 million unique TCR beta sequences from about 200 million T cells. HLA typing covered class I and class II loci at four-digit resolution. The study used immunosequencing to profile the T cell repertoires of more than 650 subjects and linked those repertoires to cytomegalovirus serostatus. Roughly 5 DR-DQ haplotypes were handled as single units for association and clustering because linkage in the cohort was strong. All discovery cohort repertoires had been generated using a single sequencing platform. A later analysis re-analyzed previously published TCR beta repertoires from several hundred donors and added high-resolution HLA genotyping to study TCR occurrence patterns. Among a few hundred genotyped donors of the cohort, an average of 235,054 unique TCR beta nucleotide sequences were sequenced per donor, roughly 18% of them non-productive. In an earlier analysis of 550 to 700 of the donors, high-throughput TCR beta sequencing was used to judge whether each TCR beta V gene segment behaved as functional or pseudogenic. Among the roughly 380 genotyped donors, 81% belonged to the genetic ancestry cluster associated with self-reported Caucasian donors. The number of donors typed differed by locus, with about 620-630 for A, B, C, DRB1 and DQB1, more than 500 for DQA1, about 610 for DPA1, and some 470 for DPB1. Alongside the repertoire data, information on donor age, sex, ethnicity and CMV serostatus was compiled. To predict cytomegalovirus infection status, the study brought together high-throughput TCR immunosequencing, statistical association of individual TCRs with disease status, and machine learning. In a later genetic analysis, genome-wide SNP genotypes for about three fifths of the roughly 670 donors were used, and that subset was treated as a discovery cohort. Besides the first cohort of roughly 660 subjects, a separate validation cohort made up of 95 to 150 different subjects was used. The study aimed to test whether signatures of past pathogen exposure could be identified by cataloging public T cell receptors. Rather than drawing on any new phenotypic data, the later analysis identified candidate immune exposures from TCR beta sequences and the way those sequences occurred across donors. An early release that covered approximately 600 HLA-typed donors contained approximately 300 gigabases of sequencing data and 65 million to 100 million unique TCR sequences.

V lost 10 bases and J lost 3 bases, and the count of bases not matched to a germline gene is 4. As encoded in the germline V gene, CDR1 is SNHLY while CDR2 is FYNNEI. There are 14 amino acids in the CDR3, from cysteine to phenylalanine inclusive. CDR3 DNA is the only sequence kept; it has 42 bases, read in frame from the first base. Turning to this clone: Its antigen target is currently unknown. One base away there is no much larger clone; base qualities are not given.

Library preparation was by the immunoSEQ multiplex PCR assay. For the multiplex PCR, a mixture combining 60 forward primers for TCR Vbeta segments and 13 reverse primers for TCR Jbeta segments was used. The CDR3 region of rearranged TCR beta genes was amplified from genomic DNA with a multiplex PCR assay. On the Illumina HiSeq System, the amplified TCR beta libraries were sequenced as 87-base-pair reads. The paper's processing steps were these. A later analysis counted approximately 84 million unique TCR beta chains across the 500 to 850 repertoires, and roughly 11 million of these chains were shared by at least two donors. A nearest-neighbor algorithm error-corrected the raw reads and collapsed the reads into unique sequences, merging closely related sequences to remove PCR and sequencing errors. V, D and J gene segments were assigned by aligning CDR3 sequences to IMGT reference sequences. For a sequence to be retained, a match of at least six nucleotides was required to both a V gene segment and a J gene segment. Rearrangements were classified as productive when the CDR3 lacked stop codons and remained in frame with V and J, and all other rearrangements were classified as non-productive. CDR3 was defined according to IMGT convention as the region running from the second conserved V-encoded cysteine to the conserved J-encoded phenylalanine. The earlier analysis of roughly 590 of the donors excluded sequences that lacked an unambiguous match to a single V gene segment. In an earlier analysis of almost 600 of the donors, a V segment was called functional when productive rearrangements were above 56.7%, and segregating when the standard deviation between donors exceeded 5%. To diagnose cytomegalovirus status from the catalog of TCR beta chain sequences, a statistical classification framework was built. In a later analysis, TCR nucleotide sequences were compared against IMGT/GENE-DB human TR gene sequences so that V and J genes could be assigned. In a later analysis, CDR3 sequences and most-parsimonious VDJ recombination scenarios were assigned using the TCRdist pipeline. In a later analysis, each TCR beta chain was defined by its CDR3 amino acid sequence together with its V-gene family, and reads lacking a unique V-gene family were excluded. As a way to deal with suspected cross-contamination and a sequencing artifact, a later analysis dropped 450 to 600 nucleotide sequences that were highly shared and had low generation probability. In a later analysis, a clonal expansion index for each public chain was calculated from normalized within-repertoire ranks of inferred template counts. In a later analysis, generation probabilities were computed using a VDJ recombination model fitted to out-of-frame rearrangements, and the results were checked against IGoR. In a later analysis, TCR-TCR, TCR-HLA and TCR-CMV co-occurrence was scored with hypergeometric tests, and a repertoire-size bias correction was applied to TCR pairs. In a later analysis, false discovery rates were estimated by permuting HLA or CMV assignments 20 times. In a later analysis, co-occurring TCRs were grouped with DBSCAN, and TCRdist sequence similarity was added when clustering was performed within HLA-allele-positive subsets. Repertoires with fewer than 30,000 or more than 120,000 public chains, plus five repertoires with anomalous nucleotide sharing, were excluded from co-occurrence clustering. This is the immuneACCESS table as TCRdb keeps it, with only in-frame sequences that have V and J called. A part of the clones is gone; compared with another copy, unresolved V genes explain less than half, and the rest is unexplained. The V and J calls and clone size are taken from that table; D and trimming were inferred from the DNA. The sample records about 120,000 clones, around three quarters of which are singletons. In total, the top ten clones hold about 2% of the sample.

The cohort was made up of 650 to 700 healthy bone marrow donors. At the time of sampling, all cohort members were nominally healthy, though unrecorded immune exposures were likely present. Of the 666 cohort members, about 270 had a positive CMV serostatus and about 350 had a negative one, while no CMV serostatus was recorded for the donor. A peripheral blood sample was provided by each donor, and peripheral blood mononuclear cells were used for TCR beta sequencing. The Qiagen DNeasy Blood Extraction Kit was used to extract genomic DNA from the blood cell samples. Overall study results and their limits: In a later analysis, some 18,000 TCR beta sequences were associated with specific HLA alleles at a false discovery rate of 0.05. A later genetic analysis reported fewer N-insertions in productive TCRs among donors in an Asian-associated ancestry cluster than the approximately 670-donor mean. While some public TCRs were present in many individuals, most TCR sequences turned up only very rarely across donors. Compared with equally common non-associated chains, HLA-associated TCR beta chains in a later analysis were more clonally expanded and had lower generation probabilities. In a later analysis, TCR association rates were found to vary across HLA loci, with the most associated TCRs seen for DRB1 alleles and the fewest for HLA-C alleles. The sequencing pipeline was judged likely to have produced a cluster of highly shared sequence variants as a technical artifact. The presence/absence analyses assumed that sequencing depth was roughly uniform across donors, and that assumption may not be true. A total of 150 or so TCR beta chains were listed by the study as associated with cytomegalovirus. A few of the identified cytomegalovirus-associated TCR beta chains were confirmed in vitro to be specific for cytomegalovirus antigens. CMV serostatus was the only immune exposure information available for the cohort. A later genetic analysis associated a missense DCLRE1C variant with V-gene and J-gene trimming of TCR beta chains, and an independent cohort replicated the association. The authors suggested that the approach could potentially be extended to other disease states and immunological phenotypes. A later analysis found that most CMV-associated TCR beta chains appeared HLA-restricted, with HLA associations seemingly driven largely by CMV exposure. This cohort had only TCR beta chains sequenced, and the lack of alpha or paired-chain data limited which features could be detected. A further reported finding was that TCR beta sequences accurately predicted the HLA-A and HLA-B alleles for most subjects in the first cohort. Because HLA typing was unavailable for some donors at each locus, only the typed subset was used in association tests. Linkage disequilibrium might explain the correlated functional status among segregating V segments, but an unknown experimental factor could not be ruled out. In an earlier analysis of fewer than 700 of the donors, most TCR beta V segments appeared in productive rearrangements about 90% or about 30% of the time, broadly matching IMGT annotations. When HLA alleles, especially DR and DQ, strongly co-occurred, attributing TCR associations to individual alleles was difficult. The earlier analysis of approximately 560 of the donors excluded around 17 rarely observed V segments, including chromosome 9 orphons, because counts were too low. Cytomegalovirus status was reported to be diagnosed by the classifier with high specificity and sensitivity in both the original and validation cohorts. Some IMGT-functional V segments, including TRBV6-2 and TRBV6-3, could not be told apart with the 87-base-pair reads, so those segments were excluded. In a later analysis, several top co-occurrence clusters were reported to appear linked to parvovirus B19, influenza, CMV and Epstein-Barr virus.

The chain joins TRBV2 to TRBJ2-1, with TRBD2 identical over 12 junction bases. The clonotype originates from a human donor in good health. The sample comprised PBMCs. The DNA is as follows: TGTGCCACTAGACTAGCGGGGGTCTACAATGAGCAGTTCTTC. This sequence encodes CATRLAGVYNEQFF.